Sequencing of this T cell receptor beta chain was carried out in a study of blood T cell repertoires in COVID-19. Overall study: PBMCs, B-cell-depleted T cells, or T cells were the source of the cDNA or gDNA that made up the material.

In the original processing: Amplification of reference gene primers provided the estimated nucleated cell counts. The table came from immunoSEQ multiplex PCR; TCRdb's copy has only in-frame clones and leaves some out. D and trimming come from the DNA, and the V and J calls and clone size come from that table. This sample yields some 90,000 clones, of which 70% to 90% are seen a single time; 0.95% to 1.5% belongs to the top ten. The CDR3 loop spans 17 amino acids. Germline V CDR1 and CDR2: SGHNT, YYREEE (reference sequence). The trim removed 4 bases at V and 3 bases at J, leaving 9 bases unmatched. Sequencing was done on a sample of peripheral blood. The chain uses TRBV5-4 and TRBJ2-3; 12 bases are a match to TRBD1. This receptor was taken from a man older than 75 with active or convalescent COVID-19. Here the CDR3 reads CASSPGRDRGPTDTQYF. CDR3 DNA sequence: TGTGCCAGCAGCCCGGGGCGGGACAGGGGGCCGACAGATACGCAGTATTTT.